This T cell receptor (beta chain) was identified during a study of T cell repertoires in cytomegalovirus infection. Across the study: Through public TCR beta signatures, both CMV infection and matching HLA type were indicated.

This clonotype was seen only a few times. Its specificity is unknown. Overall study findings and caveats: Carriers of CMV plus the relevant HLA were identified by cumulative public TCR beta family frequency. Predominance within the ex vivo response was attributable to HLA-C-restricted CMV-specific TCR beta clonotypes.

TCRdb analysed the reads with MiXCR anew, one entry per CDR3 protein. The sample records roughly 500,000 distinct CDR3 sequences, around 11% being singletons. This CDR3 is built from 15 residues. V was cut by 3 bases and J by 2 bases, with 11 bases left in between. The V and J genes are TRBV12-3 or TRBV12-4 and TRBJ2-1; D uncertain. Specimen: PBMCs. The TCR originated in a human donor in good health (CMV status not recorded). Some clones in this sample may be carry-over from other donors' samples. CDR3 sequence reads: CASSFSGLTYNEQFF. CDR3 nucleotide sequence: TGTGCCAGCAGTTTTTCGGGTCTGACCTACAATGAGCAGTTCTTC.